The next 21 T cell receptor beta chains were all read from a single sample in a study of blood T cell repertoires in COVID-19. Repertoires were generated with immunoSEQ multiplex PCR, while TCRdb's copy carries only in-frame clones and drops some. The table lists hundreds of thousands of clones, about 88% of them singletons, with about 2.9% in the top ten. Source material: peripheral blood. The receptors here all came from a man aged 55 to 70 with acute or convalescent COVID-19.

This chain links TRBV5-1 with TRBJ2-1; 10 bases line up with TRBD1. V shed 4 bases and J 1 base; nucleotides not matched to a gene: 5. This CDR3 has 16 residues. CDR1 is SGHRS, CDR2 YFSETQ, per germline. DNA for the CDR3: TGCGCCAGCAGCCCCGACAGGGGGCTATCCTACAATGAGCAGTTCTTC. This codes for CASSPDRGLSYNEQFF. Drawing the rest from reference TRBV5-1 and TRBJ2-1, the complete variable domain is KAGVTQTPRYLIKTRGQQVTLSCSPISGHRSVSWYQQTPGQGLQFLFEYFSETQRNKGNFPGRFSGRQFSNSRSEMNVSTLELGDSALYLCASSPDRGLSYNEQFFGPGTRLTVL.

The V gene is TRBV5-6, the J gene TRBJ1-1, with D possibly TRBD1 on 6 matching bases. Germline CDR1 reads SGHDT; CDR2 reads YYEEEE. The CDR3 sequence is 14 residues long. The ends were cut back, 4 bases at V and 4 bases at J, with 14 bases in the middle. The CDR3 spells CASSLVGALTEAFF. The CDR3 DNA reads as TGTGCCAGCAGCCTAGTGGGGGCACTCACTGAAGCTTTCTTT.

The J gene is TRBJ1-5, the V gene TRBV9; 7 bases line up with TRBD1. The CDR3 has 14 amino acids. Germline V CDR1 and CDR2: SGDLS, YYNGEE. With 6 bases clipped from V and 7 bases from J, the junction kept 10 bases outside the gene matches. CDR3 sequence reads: CASTPGQAGQPQHF. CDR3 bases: TGTGCCAGCACCCCCGGACAGGCAGGACAGCCCCAGCATTTT.

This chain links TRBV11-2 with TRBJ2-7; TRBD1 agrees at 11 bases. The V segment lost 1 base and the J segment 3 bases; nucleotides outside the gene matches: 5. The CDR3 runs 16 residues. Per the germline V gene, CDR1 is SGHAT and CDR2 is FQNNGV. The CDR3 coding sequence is TGTGCCAGCAGCTTAGCCGGGACAGGGGGTATCTACGAGCAGTACTTC. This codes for CASSLAGTGGIYEQYF. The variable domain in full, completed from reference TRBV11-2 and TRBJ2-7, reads EAGVAQSPRYKIIEKRQSVAFWCNPISGHATLYWYQQILGQGPKLLIQFQNNGVVDDSQLPKDRFSAERLKGVDSTLKIQPAKLEDSAVYLCASSLAGTGGIYEQYFGPGTRLTVT.

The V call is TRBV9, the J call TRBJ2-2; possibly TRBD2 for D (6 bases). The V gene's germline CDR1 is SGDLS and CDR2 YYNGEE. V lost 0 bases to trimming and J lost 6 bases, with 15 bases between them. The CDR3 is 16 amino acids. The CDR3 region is CASSVGRGSAPGELFF. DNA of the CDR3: TGTGCCAGCAGCGTAGGTCGGGGGTCTGCACCCGGGGAGCTGTTTTTT.

The CDR3 coding sequence is TGTGCCAGCAGCCAAGAGACTAGCCCCCGCACAGATACGCAGTATTTT. Protein: CASSQETSPRTDTQYF. The chain combines TRBV4-2 with TRBJ2-3; the match to TRBD2 covers 7 bases. Germline V lookup: CDR1 LGHNA, CDR2 YNFKEQ. The CDR3 loop spans 16 amino acids. V was clipped by 0 bases and J by 1 base; unmatched bases: 4.

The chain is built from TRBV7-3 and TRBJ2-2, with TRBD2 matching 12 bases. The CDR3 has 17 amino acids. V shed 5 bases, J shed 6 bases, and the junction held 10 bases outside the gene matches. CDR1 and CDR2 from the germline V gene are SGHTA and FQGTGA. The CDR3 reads CASSQGLAGGLAGELFF. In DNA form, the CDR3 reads TGTGCCAGCAGCCAGGGGCTAGCGGGGGGGCTTGCCGGGGAGCTGTTTTTT.

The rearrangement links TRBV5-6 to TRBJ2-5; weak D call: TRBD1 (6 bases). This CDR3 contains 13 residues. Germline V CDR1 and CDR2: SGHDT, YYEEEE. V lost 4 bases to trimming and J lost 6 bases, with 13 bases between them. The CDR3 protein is CASSQTGRQTQYF. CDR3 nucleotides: TGTGCCAGCAGCCAAACAGGGCGGCAGACCCAGTACTTC.

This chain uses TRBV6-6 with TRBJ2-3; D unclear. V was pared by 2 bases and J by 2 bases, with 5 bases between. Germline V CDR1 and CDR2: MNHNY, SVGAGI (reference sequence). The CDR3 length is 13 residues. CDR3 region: CASSYGATDTQYF. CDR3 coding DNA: TGTGCCAGCAGTTACGGAGCCACAGATACGCAGTATTTT.

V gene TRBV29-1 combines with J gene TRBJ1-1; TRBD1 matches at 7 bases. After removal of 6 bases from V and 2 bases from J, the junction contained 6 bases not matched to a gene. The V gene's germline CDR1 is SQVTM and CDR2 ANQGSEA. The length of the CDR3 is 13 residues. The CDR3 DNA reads TGCAGCGTCCTGAAAGGGGGCAACACTGAAGCTTTCTTT. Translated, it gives CSVLKGGNTEAFF.

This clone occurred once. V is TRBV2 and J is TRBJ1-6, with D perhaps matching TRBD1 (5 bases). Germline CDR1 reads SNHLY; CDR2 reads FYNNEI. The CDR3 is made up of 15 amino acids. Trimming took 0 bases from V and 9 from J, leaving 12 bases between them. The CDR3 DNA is TGTGCCAGCAGTGAAGCGCCCCTCGGGGGTTCACCCCTCCACTTT. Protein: CASSEAPLGGSPLHF.

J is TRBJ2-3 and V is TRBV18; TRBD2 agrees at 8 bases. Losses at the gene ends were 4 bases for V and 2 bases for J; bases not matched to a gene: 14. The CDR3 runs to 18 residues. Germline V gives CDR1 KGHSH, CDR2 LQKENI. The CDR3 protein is CASSLKGRGAASTDTQYF. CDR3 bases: TGTGCCAGCTCACTCAAAGGGCGGGGGGCCGCGTCCACAGATACGCAGTATTTT.

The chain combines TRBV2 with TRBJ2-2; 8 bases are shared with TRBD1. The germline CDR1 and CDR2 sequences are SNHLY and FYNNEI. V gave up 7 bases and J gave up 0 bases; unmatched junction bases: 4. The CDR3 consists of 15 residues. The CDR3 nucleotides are TGTGCCAGCACGGACAGGGCGACGAACACCGGGGAGCTGTTTTTT. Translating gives CASTDRATNTGELFF.

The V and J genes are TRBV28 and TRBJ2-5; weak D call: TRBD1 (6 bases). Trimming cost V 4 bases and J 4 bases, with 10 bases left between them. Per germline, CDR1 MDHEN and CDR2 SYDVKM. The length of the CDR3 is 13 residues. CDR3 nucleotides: TGTGCCAGCAGTTCTGGCAGGGGAGAGACCCAGTACTTC. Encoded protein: CASSSGRGETQYF. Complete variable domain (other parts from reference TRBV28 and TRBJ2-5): DVKVTQSSRYLVKRTGEKVFLECVQDMDHENMFWYRQDPGLGLRLIYFSYDVKMKEKGDIPEGYSVSREKKERFSLILESASTNQTSMYLCASSSGRGETQYFGPGTRLLVL.

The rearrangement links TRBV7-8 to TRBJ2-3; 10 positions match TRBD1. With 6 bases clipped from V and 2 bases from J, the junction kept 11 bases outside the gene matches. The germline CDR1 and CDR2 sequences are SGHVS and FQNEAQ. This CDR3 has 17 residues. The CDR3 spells CASSWGRDRGHTDTQYF. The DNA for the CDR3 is TGTGCCAGCAGTTGGGGCCGGGACAGGGGACACACAGATACGCAGTATTTT.

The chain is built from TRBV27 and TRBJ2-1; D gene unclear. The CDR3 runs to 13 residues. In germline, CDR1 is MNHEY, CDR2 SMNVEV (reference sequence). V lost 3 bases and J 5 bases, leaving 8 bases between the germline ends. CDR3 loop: CASSFLRNNEQFF. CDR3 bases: TGTGCCAGCAGTTTCCTGCGAAACAATGAGCAGTTCTTC.

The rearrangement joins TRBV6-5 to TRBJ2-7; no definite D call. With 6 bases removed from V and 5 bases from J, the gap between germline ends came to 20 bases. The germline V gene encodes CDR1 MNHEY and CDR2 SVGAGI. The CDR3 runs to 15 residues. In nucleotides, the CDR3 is TGTGCCAGCAGCCCATCGTTATGGCTTTCCAACGAGCAGTACTTC. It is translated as CASSPSLWLSNEQYF.

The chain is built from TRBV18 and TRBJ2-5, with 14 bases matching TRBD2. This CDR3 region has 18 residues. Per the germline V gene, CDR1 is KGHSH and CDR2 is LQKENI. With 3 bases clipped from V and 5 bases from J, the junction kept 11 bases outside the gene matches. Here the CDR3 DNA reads TGTGCCAGCTCACCTCTCCCGGGACTAGCGGGGGTAATGGAGACCCAGTACTTC. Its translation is CASSPLPGLAGVMETQYF.

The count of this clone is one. CDR3 protein: CASSRDRLSEQYF. The CDR3 coding sequence is TGTGCCAGCAGCAGGGACAGGCTCAGCGAGCAGTACTTC. The genes are TRBV6-5 and TRBJ2-7; 8 nucleotides align to TRBD1. After removal of 6 bases from V and 6 bases from J, the junction contained 7 bases not matched to a gene. The CDR3 has 13 residues. Per germline, CDR1 MNHEY and CDR2 SVGAGI.

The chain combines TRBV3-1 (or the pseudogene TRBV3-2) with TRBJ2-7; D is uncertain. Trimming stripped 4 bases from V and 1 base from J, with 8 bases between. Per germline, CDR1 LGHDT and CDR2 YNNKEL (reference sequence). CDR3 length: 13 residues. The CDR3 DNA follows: TGTGCCAGCAGCCGCCAGACTTCCTACGAGCAGTACTTC. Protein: CASSRQTSYEQYF.

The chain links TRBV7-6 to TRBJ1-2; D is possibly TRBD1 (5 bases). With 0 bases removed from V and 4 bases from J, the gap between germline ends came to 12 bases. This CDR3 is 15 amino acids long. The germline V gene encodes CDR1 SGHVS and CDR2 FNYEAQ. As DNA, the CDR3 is TGTGCCAGCAGCTTAGCGCGGGACGGACCCTATGGCTACACCTTC. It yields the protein CASSLARDGPYGYTF.